This T cell receptor beta chain was observed in a study of PD-1 blockade in classical Hodgkin lymphoma (TCRdb year 2020). For the wider study: Nivolumab dosing was 3 mg/kg intravenously every 2 weeks, continuing until either disease progression or unacceptable toxicity. The study used CyTOF and TCR beta sequencing to define a peripheral blood immune signature of response to PD-1 blockade in classical Hodgkin lymphoma. The research as a whole found: Among trial patients, those achieving complete response had baseline diversity similar to that of newly diagnosed patients, while diversity was significantly lower in partial responders and progressors. Baseline TCR diversity was reported to be lower in newly diagnosed patients than in healthy donors, and even lower in relapsed/refractory patients. Patients starting nivolumab less than 1 year after ASCT had lower diversity and were excluded from later analyses to avoid confounding by immune reconstitution. The study was limited to a single clinical trial cohort, and causes of repertoire differences, possibly disease activity or prior therapy, remained undefined. By C4D1, a significant rise was seen in CD4+ TCR diversity but not in CD8+ TCR diversity (p=0.0027 vs p=0.16), and the rise was most apparent among complete responders (p=0.02).

The germline V gene provides CDR1 SGHRS and CDR2 YFSETQ. V and J lose 4 bases and 0 bases, and a span of 7 bases separates them. The CDR3 starts with the cysteine, ends with the phenylalanine, and has 13 residues. Only the CDR3 part of the read is kept: 39 bases, read in frame from the first base. Genomic DNA was isolated using the Qiagen DNeasy kit from unsorted PBMCs as well as from negatively selected CD4+ and CD8+ fractions. Using primers that anneal to V and J segments, immunoSEQ multiplex PCR amplified the TCR beta CDR3 regions. Amplification bias was minimized using a synthetic immune receptor repertoire, and residual bias was removed computationally after sequencing. Turning to the authors' computational methods: Repertoire diversity was quantified as the Shannon entropy index using custom Python scripts. Unsorted, CD4+ and CD8+ repertoires were examined separately, except in combined analyses, for which CD4+ and CD8+ sequences were merged in silico. A clone was considered expanded if an increase in frequency of at least 2-fold after treatment relative to C1D1 was found, and a pseudocount of 0.5 was applied to clones undetected at baseline. Clones with 0 or 1 copy at C1D1 were defined as singleton clones, while clones with 2 or more copies were defined as non-singleton clones. Clones expanded in unsorted samples were labelled as CD4+, CD8+ or unknown by matching protein sequences in sorted samples from the same patient. Diversity changes from C1D1 to C4D1 were tested in paired samples using Wilcoxon tests. TCRdb provides this immuneACCESS table in a form limited to in-frame rearrangements. Some clones are lacking; in checked studies, under half of them reflect an unresolved V gene, and why the rest are absent is not known. That table supplies the V and J calls and clone size; D and trimming were determined from the DNA. This sample is represented by approximately 20,000 clones; approximately 80% of them were singletons. In total, the top ten clones hold around 21% of the sample.

Concerning this clone: It lacks a known antigen. No much larger clone exists at a distance of one base, and base qualities are not known.

The sample's time point, from its label and the paper: cycle 4 day 1 (C4D1), after around six weeks of nivolumab. Relapse after autologous stem cell transplantation had occurred in all trial patients, and cohorts A, B and C were distinguished by prior brentuximab vedotin exposure. The trial cohort comprised 60 or so patients with relapsed/refractory classical Hodgkin lymphoma whose best overall responses were complete response, partial response or progressive disease. Trial patients were treated with single-agent nivolumab in the multi-cohort phase II CheckMate 205 trial. An independent review committee assessed best overall response by applying the 2007 International Working Group response criteria. PBMCs from the trial were collected at three points: immediately before nivolumab initiation (C1D1), and during therapy at cycle 2 day 1 and cycle 4 day 1. After peripheral blood was drawn into 8 mL Vacutainer Cell Preparation Tubes, PBMCs were isolated by centrifugation and then cryopreserved.

This TCR was sampled from a human donor with classical Hodgkin lymphoma. Material: peripheral blood mononuclear cells (PBMCs), obtained before the fourth cycle of nivolumab. The chain couples TRBV5-1 to TRBJ1-1, with the D gene not confidently named. In nucleotides, the sequence is TGCGCCAGCAGCGAGACGTTGAACACTGAAGCTTTCTTT. Its translation is CASSETLNTEAFF.